The T cell receptor (beta chain) under discussion was sequenced for a study of regulatory T cells in long-lasting Graves disease. The authors built TCR beta libraries using iRepertoire HTBI primers and Arm-PCR of CDR3 regions. TCRdb analysed the multiplex PCR reads with MiXCR anew, one entry per CDR3 protein. The sample gives 530,000 or so distinct CDR3 sequences, about 14% of which show up once; more than 8.5% is in the top ten. This clonotype was counted at least ten times. This CDR3 has 13 residues. Trimming stripped 3 bases from V and 5 bases from J, with 13 bases between. The germline V gene has CDR1 SQVTM and CDR2 ANQGSEA. Time point described: newly diagnosed GD, antithyroid drugs for less than 3 months. TCR sequences were obtained from RNA taken from PBMCs. These same records also appear under a second study, on T cells in Graves' hyperthyroidism and ophthalmopathy. In that study: Graves' hyperthyroidism was deemed stable absent ophthalmopathy progression within 18 months. The HTBI set primed first-round TCR CDR3 RT-PCR.

The V gene is TRBV29-1, the J gene TRBJ1-2; D uncertain. This sequence originates from a man aged 25 to 45 with Graves disease. The specimen was peripheral blood mononuclear cells (PBMCs), collected at new diagnosis, from a patient treated with antithyroid drugs. The CDR3 here is CSVESATRYGYTF. CDR3 DNA sequence: TGCAGCGTTGAGTCAGCGACAAGATATGGCTACACCTTC.